The present T cell receptor beta chain was sequenced within a study of blood T cell repertoires in COVID-19. Study-wide context: COVID-19 samples collected from the United States, Italy and Spain covered acute and convalescent phases.

How the authors handled the data: Estimation of nucleated cell counts was performed using reference gene primer amplification. Assay used: immunoSEQ multiplex PCR; TCRdb lists only in-frame clones, some missing. V, J and clone size were drawn from that table, and D and trimming were deduced from the DNA. Of approximately 210,000 clones in the sample, around 84% were seen once. Germline trimming cut 1 base from V and 5 bases from J; bases unmatched to any gene: 4. Per germline, CDR1 SNHLY and CDR2 FYNNEI. This CDR3 region has 15 residues. Recruits, aged about 18 to 90 years, lived in under 25 US areas.

The sequenced sample consisted of PBMCs or T cells enriched from blood (not recorded which). This chain uses TRBV2 with TRBJ2-1; 8 nucleotides align to TRBD2. The receptor's source is a man aged 25-45 years with acute COVID-19. CDR3 sequence reads: CASSEEWRGDNEQFF. The CDR3 nucleotides are TGTGCCAGCAGTGAAGAATGGCGGGGGGACAATGAGCAGTTCTTC.